These 11 T cell receptor beta chains share one sample of origin, sequenced in a study of OX40 agonist ivuxolimab in advanced cancers. The protocol was immunoSEQ multiplex PCR, while the TCRdb copy is restricted to in-frame clones and leaves out a portion. The sample records approximately 87,000 clones, approximately 88% being singletons. The sequencing used CD4+ or CD8+ T cells sorted from blood, collected in a trial of the OX40 agonist ivuxolimab. These receptors came from an adult with an advanced solid tumor such as melanoma, head and neck, liver or kidney cancer.

V is TRBV7-9 and J is TRBJ1-3; TRBD1 agrees at 7 bases. The CDR3 totals 16 residues. The germline CDR1 and CDR2 sequences are SEHNR and FQNEAQ (reference sequence). V gave up 5 bases and J gave up 0 bases; unmatched junction bases: 7. Here the CDR3 DNA reads TGTGCCAGCAGCCCGCAGGGGGGATACTCTGGAAACACCATATATTTT. Translating it yields CASSPQGGYSGNTIYF. Based on the CDR3 plus reference TRBV7-9 and TRBJ1-3, the full variable domain is DTGVSQNPRHKITKRGQNVTFRCDPISEHNRLYWYRQTLGQGPEFLTYFQNEAQLEKSRLLSDRFSAERPKGSFSTLEIQRTEQGDSAMYLCASSPQGGYSGNTIYFGEGSWLTVV.

This sequence joins TRBV9 and TRBJ1-3, with a possible D match to TRBD1 (5 bases). This CDR3 spans 14 amino acids. Deletions cut 3 bases from V and 2 bases from J, with 9 bases between. Per the germline V gene, CDR1 is SGDLS and CDR2 is YYNGEE. CDR3: CASSDDSTGNTIYF. CDR3 DNA: TGTGCCAGCAGCGATGACAGCACTGGAAACACCATATATTTT.

The rearrangement uses TRBV9 and TRBJ1-4, with TRBD1 matching over 8 bases. From germline, CDR1 is SGDLS and CDR2 YYNGEE. Trimming cost V 3 bases and J 7 bases; bases outside gene matches: 14. CDR3 length equals 17 residues. DNA of the CDR3: TGTGCCAGCAGCGGTAGCCCGACGGACAGGGTGCGTGAAAAACTGTTTTTT. Its protein is CASSGSPTDRVREKLFF.

V gene TRBV7-6 combines with J gene TRBJ2-3; 7 nucleotides align to TRBD2. This CDR3 has 14 residues. The V gene's germline CDR1 is SGHVS and CDR2 FNYEAQ. V shed 5 bases, J shed 5 bases, and the junction held 7 bases outside the gene matches. The CDR3 DNA follows: TGTGCCAGCAGCGGGAGGGCCCGTGTAGATACGCAGTATTTT. This translates into CASSGRARVDTQYF. The whole variable domain, remainder taken from reference TRBV7-6 and TRBJ2-3, is GAGVSQSPRYKVTKRGQDVALRCDPISGHVSLYWYRQALGQGPEFLTYFNYEAQQDKSGLPNDRFSAERPEGSISTLTIQRTEQRDSAMYRCASSGRARVDTQYFGPGTRLTVL.

V and J are TRBV6-1 and TRBJ2-2; D unclear. V dropped 2 bases and J dropped 2 bases, with 15 bases sitting between them. The CDR3 has 17 residues. Germline V gene data show CDR1 as MNHNS and CDR2 as SASEGT. The CDR3 here is CASSENTWVLNTGELFF. The CDR3 DNA is TGTGCCAGCAGTGAAAACACGTGGGTACTAAACACCGGGGAGCTGTTTTTT.

The V gene is TRBV18, the J gene TRBJ2-7; 7 nucleotides match TRBD1. The CDR3 spans 14 residues. The trim removed 4 bases at V and 3 bases at J, leaving 6 bases unmatched. Germline assignment: CDR1 KGHSH and CDR2 LQKENI. As DNA, the CDR3 is TGTGCCAGCTCACGTACAGGGGTGGTCTACGAGCAGTACTTC. Encoded protein: CASSRTGVVYEQYF.

J is TRBJ2-7 and V is TRBV5-6, with 8 nucleotides matching TRBD2. The junction had 5 bases not matched to a gene; V was cut back by 0 bases and J by 3 bases. Per germline, CDR1 SGHDT and CDR2 YYEEEE. The CDR3 is made up of 15 amino acids. The CDR3 nucleotides read TGTGCCAGCAGCTTGGCCGGGGGGGTAGGCTACGAGCAGTACTTC. This translates into CASSLAGGVGYEQYF.

The chain links TRBV14 to TRBJ2-5; TRBD1 or TRBD2 may be the D gene (7 bases each). V dropped 3 bases and J dropped 5 bases, with 13 bases sitting between them. Looked up from germline, CDR1 is SGHDN and CDR2 is FVKESK. This CDR3 has 14 residues. This CDR3 is CASSHNRGGETQYF. The CDR3 DNA reads TGTGCCAGCAGCCACAACAGGGGAGGGGAGACCCAGTACTTC.

Concerning this clone itself: One junction end disagrees with the germline gene, perhaps due to a read error. The genes are TRBV7-7 and TRBJ2-5, with TRBD2 matching over 10 bases. The CDR3 loop spans 13 amino acids. Germline V gene data show CDR1 as SSHAT and CDR2 as FNYEAQ (reference sequence). In DNA form, the CDR3 reads TGTGCTAGCAGCTTAGCGGGGGGAGAGACCCAGTACTTC. Protein sequence: CASSLAGGETQYF.

In this sample, this clone turned up a few times. The rearrangement uses TRBV5-1 and TRBJ2-3; TRBD2 matches 7 bases. Trimming removed 2 bases from V and 0 bases from J; junction bases left unmatched: 0. Germline V gene lookup returns CDR1 SGHRS and CDR2 YFSETQ. This CDR3 region has 14 residues. CDR3 in amino acids: CASSFSGSTDTQYF. CDR3 DNA sequence: TGCGCCAGCAGCTTTAGCGGGAGCACAGATACGCAGTATTTT. The whole variable domain, filled in from reference TRBV5-1 and TRBJ2-3, reads KAGVTQTPRYLIKTRGQQVTLSCSPISGHRSVSWYQQTPGQGLQFLFEYFSETQRNKGNFPGRFSGRQFSNSRSEMNVSTLELGDSALYLCASSFSGSTDTQYFGPGTRLTVL.

The chain employs TRBV4-1 and TRBJ2-1; 8 bases are a match to TRBD2. Per germline, CDR1 MGHRA and CDR2 YSYEKL. The CDR3 covers 19 residues. V shed 0 bases and J 0 bases; nucleotides not matched to a gene: 10. Written as DNA, the CDR3 is TGCGCCAGCAGCCAAGATCGGGGGGGGCGGACGAGCTCCTACAATGAGCAGTTCTTC. Its protein is CASSQDRGGRTSSYNEQFF.